Shown below are 10 T cell receptor beta chains from a single sample sequenced in a study of cytomegalovirus exposure and HLA in healthy donors. Sequencing was performed with immunoSEQ multiplex PCR; in TCRdb, only in-frame clones are kept and a portion is missing. The table has over 200,000 clones, 90% seen once. The sequenced material came from PBMCs. These receptors originate from a young woman in good health and CMV-seronegative.

The J gene is TRBJ2-5, the V gene TRBV29-1; D not resolved. V gave up 7 bases and J gave up 5 bases, with 14 bases separating them. CDR1 is SQVTM, CDR2 ANQGSEA, per germline. This CDR3 has 12 residues. Written as DNA, the CDR3 is TGCAGCGGAGCCACGAACGTGGAGACCCAGTACTTC. Its protein product is CSGATNVETQYF.

The V and J genes are TRBV7-8 and TRBJ1-5; 7 nucleotides align to TRBD1. The length of the CDR3 is 17 residues. The germline gives CDR1 SGHVS, CDR2 FQNEAQ. V dropped 5 bases and J dropped 0; count of bases not matched to a gene: 10. Written as DNA, the CDR3 is TGTGCCAGCAGCCCACGGGGACAGTCCGGTAGCAATCAGCCCCAGCATTTT. It yields the protein CASSPRGQSGSNQPQHF.

This chain connects TRBV5-4 to TRBJ1-4, with D possibly TRBD1 on 5 matching bases. Looked up from germline, CDR1 is SGHNT and CDR2 is YYREEE (reference sequence). The ends were cut back, 1 base at V and 10 bases at J, with 8 bases in the middle. The CDR3 totals 12 residues. The CDR3 region has the DNA TGTGCCAGCAGCTTGTTGCAGGGAAAACTGTTTTTT. Protein product: CASSLLQGKLFF. The full variable domain, its missing parts supplied by reference TRBV5-4 and TRBJ1-4, is ETGVTQSPTHLIKTRGQQVTLRCSSQSGHNTVSWYQQALGQGPQFIFQYYREEENGRGNFPPRFSGLQFPNYSSELNVNALELDDSALYLCASSLLQGKLFFGSGTQLSVL.

This sequence joins TRBV28 and TRBJ2-7; 7 bases match TRBD1. With V trimmed by 6 bases and J by 3 bases, 8 bases remained unmatched. CDR3 length: 14 residues. CDR1 and CDR2 from the germline V gene are MDHEN and SYDVKM. DNA for the CDR3: TGTGCCAGCAGAATTCAGGGGGATTTCTACGAGCAGTACTTC. This translates into CASRIQGDFYEQYF.

The CDR3 DNA is TGTGCCAGCAGCACCGGACTAGGGAGGCATGAAAAACTGTTTTTT. This translates into CASSTGLGRHEKLFF. V and J are TRBV5-4 and TRBJ1-4; the D is unclear. Trimming removed 4 bases from V and 6 bases from J, with 16 bases in between. CDR3 length: 15 amino acids. Per germline, CDR1 SGHNT and CDR2 YYREEE (reference sequence).

The chain combines TRBV28 with TRBJ1-6, with TRBD1 identical over 9 bases. The junction had 12 bases not matched to a gene; V was cut back by 6 bases and J by 6 bases. CDR1 and CDR2 from the germline V gene are MDHEN and SYDVKM. The CDR3 contains 17 residues. The CDR3 DNA sequence: TGTGCCAGCAGCGATAGATCCGGGACAGGGATTAATTCACCCCTCCACTTT. Protein sequence: CASSDRSGTGINSPLHF.

The V call is TRBV10-3, the J call TRBJ2-5, with D unresolved. Trimming shortened V by 8 bases and J by 1 base, and 8 bases separated the two germline ends. This CDR3 contains 12 residues. Germline lookup yields CDR1 ENHRY and CDR2 SYGVKD. In nucleotides, the CDR3 is TGTGCCATCCGGTGCTCCCAAGAGACCCAGTACTTC. It translates to CAIRCSQETQYF.

This chain joins TRBV2 and TRBJ1-2; D perhaps matches TRBD1 (5 bases). V was clipped by 6 bases and J by 6 bases, with 14 bases between them. The germline gives CDR1 SNHLY, CDR2 FYNNEI. The CDR3 contains 13 residues. CDR3 loop: CASRGGSGDGYTF. The CDR3 DNA follows: TGTGCCAGCAGGGGGGGTAGTGGGGATGGCTACACCTTC. Together with reference TRBV2 and TRBJ1-2, the CDR3 gives the full variable domain: EPEVTQTPSHQVTQMGQEVILRCVPISNHLYFYWYRQILGQKVEFLVSFYNNEISEKSEIFDDQFSVERPDGSNFTLKIRSTKLEDSAMYFCASRGGSGDGYTFGSGTRLTVV.

The chain is built from TRBV7-2 and TRBJ2-1, with D uncertain. Germline V gene data show CDR1 as SGHTA and CDR2 as FQGNSA. The CDR3 is made up of 16 amino acids. Trimming pared 5 bases from V and 3 bases from J, leaving 17 bases between. In DNA, the CDR3 is TGTGCCAGCAGCGCTCCGGGTTCCAACTACTACAATGAGCAGTTCTTC. Protein: CASSAPGSNYYNEQFF.

The rearrangement joins TRBV6-6 to TRBJ2-5; 8 bases map to TRBD1. V shed 2 bases, J shed 2 bases, and the junction held 7 bases outside the gene matches. CDR3 length equals 16 residues. The germline CDR1 and CDR2 sequences are MNHNY and SVGAGI (reference sequence). The chain's CDR3 is CASSYTRTGRQETQYF. CDR3 coding DNA: TGTGCCAGCAGTTACACGAGGACAGGGCGTCAAGAGACCCAGTACTTC.